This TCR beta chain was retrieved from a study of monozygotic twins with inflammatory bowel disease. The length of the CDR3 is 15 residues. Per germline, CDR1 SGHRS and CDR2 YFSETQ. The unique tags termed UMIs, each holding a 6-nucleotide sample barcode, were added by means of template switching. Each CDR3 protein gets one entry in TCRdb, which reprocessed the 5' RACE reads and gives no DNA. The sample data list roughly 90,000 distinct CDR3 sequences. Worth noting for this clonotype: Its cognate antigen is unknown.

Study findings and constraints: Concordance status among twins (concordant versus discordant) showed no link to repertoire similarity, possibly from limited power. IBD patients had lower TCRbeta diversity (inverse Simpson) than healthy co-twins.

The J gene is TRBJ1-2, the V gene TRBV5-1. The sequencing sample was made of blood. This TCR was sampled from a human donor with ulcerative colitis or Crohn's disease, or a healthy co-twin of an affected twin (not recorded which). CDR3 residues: CASSFGNILGGGYTF.